Below, 3 T cell receptor beta chains from the same sample are listed, as sequenced in a study of blood T cell repertoires in COVID-19. This table comes from immunoSEQ multiplex PCR, and its TCRdb copy is limited to in-frame clones, with some not included. Of fewer than 300,000 clones listed, approximately 85% are singletons. The sample consisted of peripheral blood. The receptor source for this set is a man between 18 and 35 years old with active or convalescent COVID-19.

This chain joins TRBV5-1 and TRBJ1-3; D call uncertain. The CDR3 totals 15 residues. V was shortened by 4 bases and J by 0 bases, with 11 bases between the two germline ends. Germline-derived CDR1 and CDR2 are SGHRS and YFSETQ. CDR3 protein: CASSPLGDSGNTIYF. The CDR3 region has the DNA TGCGCCAGCAGCCCCCTGGGAGACTCTGGAAACACCATATATTTT.

V usage is TRBV6-6 and J usage is TRBJ1-6; 7 nucleotides agree with TRBD1. V gave up 4 bases and J gave up 11 bases; unmatched junction bases: 8. This CDR3 is 14 amino acids long. The germline gives CDR1 MNHNY, CDR2 SVGAGI (reference sequence). The CDR3 is CASSSRQGLAPLHF. As DNA, the CDR3 is TGTGCCAGCAGTTCCCGACAGGGTTTAGCACCCCTCCACTTT.

This chain joins TRBV11-3 and TRBJ2-2; 10 nucleotides match TRBD1. Germline lookup yields CDR1 SGHNT and CDR2 YENEEA. This CDR3 region has 16 residues. J was trimmed by 2 bases and V by 7 bases; bases with no gene match: 7. In nucleotides, the CDR3 is TGTGCCAGCACCTCAGGACAGGGGGTTAACACCGGGGAGCTGTTTTTT. Protein: CASTSGQGVNTGELFF.